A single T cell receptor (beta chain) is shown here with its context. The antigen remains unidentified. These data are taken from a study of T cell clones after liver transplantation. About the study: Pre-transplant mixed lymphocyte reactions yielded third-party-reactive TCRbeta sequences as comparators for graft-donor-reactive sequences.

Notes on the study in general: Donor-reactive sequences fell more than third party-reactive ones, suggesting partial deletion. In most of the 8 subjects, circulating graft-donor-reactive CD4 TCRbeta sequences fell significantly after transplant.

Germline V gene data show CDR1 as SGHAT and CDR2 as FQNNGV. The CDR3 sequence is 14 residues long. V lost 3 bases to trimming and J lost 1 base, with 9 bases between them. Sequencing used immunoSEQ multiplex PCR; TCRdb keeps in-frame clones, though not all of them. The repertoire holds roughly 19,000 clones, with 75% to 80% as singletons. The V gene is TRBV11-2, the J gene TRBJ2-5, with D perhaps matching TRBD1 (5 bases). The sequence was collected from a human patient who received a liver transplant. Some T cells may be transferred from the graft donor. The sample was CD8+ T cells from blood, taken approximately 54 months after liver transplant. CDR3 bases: TGTGCCAGCAGCTTGACAGTGACCCAAGAGACCCAGTACTTC. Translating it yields CASSLTVTQETQYF.